These 13 T cell receptor beta chains originate from one sample sequenced in a study of cytomegalovirus exposure and HLA in healthy donors. It was with 60 Vbeta and 13 Jbeta primers that the PCR ran. The method was immunoSEQ multiplex PCR; TCRdb's version includes in-frame clones alone and lacks a portion of them. The data contain fewer than 200,000 clones, approximately 11% of them seen just once; the ten biggest clones take up over 6.5%. Sequencing was carried out using PBMCs. The receptors were gathered from a man aged 50-59 years in good health and CMV-seropositive.

This clone was observed a few times. V gene TRBV28 combines with J gene TRBJ2-5; no firm D call. There are 14 residues in the CDR3. CDR1 and CDR2 (germline): MDHEN, SYDVKM. V lost 5 bases to trimming and J lost 2 bases, with 12 bases between them. The CDR3 DNA sequence: TGTGCCAGCAGTCCCCTGGGCAAGCAAGAGACCCAGTACTTC. It yields the protein CASSPLGKQETQYF. Together with reference TRBV28 and TRBJ2-5, the CDR3 gives the full variable domain: DVKVTQSSRYLVKRTGEKVFLECVQDMDHENMFWYRQDPGLGLRLIYFSYDVKMKEKGDIPEGYSVSREKKERFSLILESASTNQTSMYLCASSPLGKQETQYFGPGTRLLVL.

This clone was seen a handful of times. J is TRBJ2-5 and V is TRBV20-1; no firm D call. V lost 3 bases and J 7 bases, leaving 6 bases between the germline ends. The germline gives CDR1 DFQATT, CDR2 SNEGSKA (reference sequence). The CDR3 consists of 10 residues. CDR3 bases: TGCAGTGCTAGTTTCGGGACCCAGTACTTC. Translating gives CSASFGTQYF.

This clone was seen a few times. The genes are TRBV28 and TRBJ2-2; TRBD1 is a possible D gene (6 bases). Germline lookup yields CDR1 MDHEN and CDR2 SYDVKM. The length of the CDR3 is 16 residues. V was shortened by 1 base and J by 0 bases, with 9 bases between the two germline ends. DNA for the CDR3: TGTGCCAGCAGTTTATCGGGACAAACGAACACCGGGGAGCTGTTTTTT. Its protein product is CASSLSGQTNTGELFF.

The rearrangement uses TRBV4-1 and TRBJ1-3, with D possibly being TRBD1 (6 bases). The germline V and J ends were trimmed by 0 bases and 0 bases, with 9 bases remaining between them. This CDR3 spans 16 amino acids. Germline V gene sequence: CDR1 MGHRA, CDR2 YSYEKL. For the CDR3, the DNA is TGCGCCAGCAGCCAAGAACAGGGATTCTCTGGAAACACCATATATTTT. Protein product: CASSQEQGFSGNTIYF.

The table lists this clone with a few counts. V and J are TRBV2 and TRBJ1-1, with a weak D call TRBD1 (6 bases). CDR3 length: 13 residues. Germline V gene data show CDR1 as SNHLY and CDR2 as FYNNEI. V dropped 8 bases and J dropped 0 bases, with 10 bases sitting between them. The CDR3 coding sequence is TGTGCCAGCGGACAGCAAATGAACACTGAAGCTTTCTTT. Protein sequence: CASGQQMNTEAFF.

This clone was detected only a few times. The rearrangement uses TRBV6-1 and TRBJ1-5; 9 nucleotides agree with TRBD1. With V trimmed by 9 bases and J by 7 bases, 7 bases remained unmatched. CDR3 length: 13 residues. Germline CDR1 MNHNS, CDR2 SASEGT. CDR3 region: CASDRGGRQPQHF. CDR3 DNA: TGTGCCAGTGACAGGGGGGGACGGCAGCCCCAGCATTTT.

A few counts support this clone. The CDR3 protein is CASSIAGTGGYEQYF. The CDR3 DNA reads as TGTGCCAGCAGCATCGCCGGGACAGGGGGCTACGAGCAGTACTTC. The gene calls are TRBV5-6 and TRBJ2-7, with 11 bases fitting TRBD1. The germline gives CDR1 SGHDT, CDR2 YYEEEE. With 4 bases clipped from V and 3 bases from J, the junction kept 6 bases outside the gene matches. This CDR3 is built from 15 residues. Full variable domain (missing parts from reference TRBV5-6 and TRBJ2-7): DAGVTQSPTHLIKTRGQQVTLRCSPKSGHDTVSWYQQALGQGPQFIFQYYEEEERQRGNFPDRFSGHQFPNYSSELNVNALLLGDSALYLCASSIAGTGGYEQYFGPGTRLTVT.

V is TRBV6-4 and J is TRBJ1-1; tentatively, D is TRBD1 (5 bases). The V end lost 5 bases, the J end lost 1 base, and 8 bases lay between the germline ends. The length of the CDR3 is 13 residues. Germline-derived CDR1 and CDR2 are MRHNA and SNTAGT. In DNA, the CDR3 is TGTGCCAGCAGTACCGGACAGAACACTGAAGCTTTCTTT. Translation: CASSTGQNTEAFF.

This clone was counted only a few times. The chain carries TRBV7-2 and TRBJ2-3; D perhaps matches TRBD2 (6 bases). V lost 0 bases and J 6 bases, leaving 13 bases between the germline ends. The CDR3 is 15 amino acids. Germline V gene data show CDR1 as SGHTA and CDR2 as FQGNSA. The CDR3 reads CASSLAEAGRDTQYF. The CDR3 DNA is TGTGCCAGCAGCTTAGCGGAGGCGGGGCGGGATACGCAGTATTTT.

This sequence joins TRBV9 and TRBJ2-6; possibly TRBD1 for D (6 bases). Per germline, CDR1 SGDLS and CDR2 YYNGEE. V was shortened by 4 bases and J by 4 bases, with 18 bases between the two germline ends. The CDR3 runs to 17 residues. The CDR3 DNA reads as TGTGCCAGCAGCCCCCCCAGGGGCGGTGGGGGGGCCAACGTCCTGACTTTC. It encodes CASSPPRGGGGANVLTF.

About this clone itself: The same CDR3 arises from other DNA sequences in this sample as well. The chain couples TRBV15 to TRBJ1-1, with 8 nucleotides matching TRBD1. The CDR3 totals 15 residues. Looked up from germline, CDR1 is LNHNV and CDR2 is YYDKDF (reference sequence). The V gene end was trimmed by 3 bases and the J gene end by 0 bases; junction bases not matched to a gene: 3. CDR3 sequence (DNA): TGTGCCACCAGCAGGAGGACAGGGATGAACACTGAAGCTTTCTTT. Amino acid sequence: CATSRRTGMNTEAFF. The whole variable domain, remainder taken from reference TRBV15 and TRBJ1-1, is DAMVIQNPRYQVTQFGKPVTLSCSQTLNHNVMYWYQQKSSQAPKLLFHYYDKDFNNEADTPDNFQSRRPNTSFCFLDIRSPGLGDTAMYLCATSRRTGMNTEAFFGQGTRLTVV.

This clone has only a few counts. The V call is TRBV6-5, the J call TRBJ2-7; perhaps TRBD2 as D (7 bases). The germline V gene has CDR1 MNHEY and CDR2 SVGAGI. V gave up 2 bases and J gave up 10 bases, with 15 bases separating them. CDR3 length: 13 residues. This CDR3 is CASSYAGAPQQYF. As DNA, the CDR3 is TGTGCCAGCAGTTACGCGGGGGCCCCCCAACAGTACTTC.

The V and J genes are TRBV5-4 and TRBJ2-3, with a weak D call TRBD2 (5 bases). This CDR3 has 14 amino acids. From germline, CDR1 is SGHNT and CDR2 YYREEE (reference sequence). V lost 0 bases and J 5 bases, leaving 10 bases between the germline ends. In DNA form, the CDR3 reads TGTGCCAGCAGCTTGGCTGGGAGCGGAGATACGCAGTATTTT. Its translation: CASSLAGSGDTQYF.